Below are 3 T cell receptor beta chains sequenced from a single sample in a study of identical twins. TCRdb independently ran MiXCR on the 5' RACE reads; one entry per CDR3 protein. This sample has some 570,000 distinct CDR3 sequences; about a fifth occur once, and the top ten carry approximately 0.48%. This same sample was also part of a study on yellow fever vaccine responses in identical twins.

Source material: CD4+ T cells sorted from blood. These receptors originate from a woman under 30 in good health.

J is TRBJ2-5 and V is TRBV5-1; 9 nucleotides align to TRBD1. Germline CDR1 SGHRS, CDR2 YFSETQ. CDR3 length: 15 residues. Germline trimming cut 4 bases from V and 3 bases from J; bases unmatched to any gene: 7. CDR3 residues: CASSKQGAREETQYF. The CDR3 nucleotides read TGCGCCAGCAGCAAACAGGGGGCGCGGGAAGAGACCCAGTACTTC.

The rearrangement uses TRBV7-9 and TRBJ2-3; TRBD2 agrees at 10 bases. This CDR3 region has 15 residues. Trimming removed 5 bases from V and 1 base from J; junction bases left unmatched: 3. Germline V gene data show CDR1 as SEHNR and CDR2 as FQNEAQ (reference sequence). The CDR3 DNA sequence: TGTGCCAGCAGCCATCTAGCGGGAGGCACAGATACGCAGTATTTT. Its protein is CASSHLAGGTDTQYF.

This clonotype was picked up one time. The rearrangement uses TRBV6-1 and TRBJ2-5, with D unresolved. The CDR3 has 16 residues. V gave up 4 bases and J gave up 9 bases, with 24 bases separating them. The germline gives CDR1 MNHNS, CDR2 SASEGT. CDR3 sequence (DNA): TGTGCCAGCAGTGTATCTATCGCGGCCCTTGGGTCGGCCCAGTACTTC. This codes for CASSVSIAALGSAQYF.